This T cell receptor (beta chain) was observed in a study of identifying expanded T cells in peripheral blood. Study-wide points: Approximately 2-week clone count variance significantly increased as total template count grew. Technical replicates showed about 1.2 changed clones; two weeks around 15; four weeks 19.

This clone appeared a few times. Its antigen is unidentified. V was shortened by 1 base and J by 9 bases, with 13 bases between the two germline ends. The CDR3 consists of 14 residues. Per germline, CDR1 SGHAT and CDR2 FQNNGV. During the collection period, no donor immune events like infections were recorded. Clones were read by immunoSEQ multiplex PCR, and TCRdb kept only the in-frame ones, dropping some. The repertoire has approximately 110,000 clones, more than 85% of them found once; the top ten carry over 15%. The sample was blood. The receptor was derived from a person aged 18-69 years in good health. This chain links TRBV11-2 with TRBJ2-1; D may be TRBD2 (6 bases). This chain's CDR3 is CASSLVPRRGEQFF. Here the CDR3 DNA reads TGTGCCAGCAGCTTAGTTCCGCGGAGGGGTGAGCAGTTCTTC.